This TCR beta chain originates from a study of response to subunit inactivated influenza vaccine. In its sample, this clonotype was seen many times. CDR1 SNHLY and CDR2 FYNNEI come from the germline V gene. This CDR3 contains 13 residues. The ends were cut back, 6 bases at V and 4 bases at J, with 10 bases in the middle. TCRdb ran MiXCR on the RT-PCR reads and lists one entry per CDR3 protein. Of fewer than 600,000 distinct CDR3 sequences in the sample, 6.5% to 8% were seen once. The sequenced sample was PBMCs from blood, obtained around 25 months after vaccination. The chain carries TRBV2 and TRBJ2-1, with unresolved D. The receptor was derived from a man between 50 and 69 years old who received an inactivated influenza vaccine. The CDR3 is CASSRGIYNEQFF. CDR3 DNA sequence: TGTGCCAGCAGCCGAGGAATATACAATGAGCAGTTCTTC.